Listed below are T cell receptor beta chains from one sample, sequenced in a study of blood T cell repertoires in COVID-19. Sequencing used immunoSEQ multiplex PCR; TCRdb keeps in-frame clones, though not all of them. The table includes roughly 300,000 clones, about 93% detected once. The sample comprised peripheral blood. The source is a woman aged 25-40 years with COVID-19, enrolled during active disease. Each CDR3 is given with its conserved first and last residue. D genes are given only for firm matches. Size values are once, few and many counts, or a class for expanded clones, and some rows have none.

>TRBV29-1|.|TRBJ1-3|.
TGCAGCGTACGGGTCTCTGGAAACACCATATATTTT
CSVRVSGNTIYF
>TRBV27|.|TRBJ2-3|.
TGTGCCAGCAGCCACAGCGGCTGGAGGGAAGATACGCAGTATTTT
CASSHSGWREDTQYF
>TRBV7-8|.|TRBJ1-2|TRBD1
TGTGCCAGCAGTTACGCGGACAGGGGGCTAGGCTATGGCTACACCTTC
CASSYADRGLGYGYTF
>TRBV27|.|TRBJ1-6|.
TGTGCCAGCAGGCCTAAGGGACAACAGAGCTCCTATAATTCACCCCTCCACTTT
CASRPKGQQSSYNSPLHF
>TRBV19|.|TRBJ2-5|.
TGTGCCAGTAGTATACTGGGGGCGACTAGCCGGGAGACCCAGTACTTC
CASSILGATSRETQYF
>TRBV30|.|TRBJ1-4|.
TGTGCCTGGAGAGGGGCAACTAATGAAAAACTGTTTTTT
CAWRGATNEKLFF
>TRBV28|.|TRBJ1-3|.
TGTGCCAGCAGTCCCCACTCCCTAGCCTCTGGAAACACCATATATTTT
CASSPHSLASGNTIYF
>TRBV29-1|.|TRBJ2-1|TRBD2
TGCAGCGTCGATACTAGCGGGAGGAACAATGAGCAGTTCTTC
CSVDTSGRNNEQFF
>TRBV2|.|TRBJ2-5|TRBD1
TGTGCCAGCAAACCCGGGACAGACTTTTCTCTAAGGACCCAGTACTTC
CASKPGTDFSLRTQYF
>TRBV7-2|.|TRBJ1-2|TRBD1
TGTGCCAGCAGCGCCGGGACAGGGCGAGGCTACACCTTC
CASSAGTGRGYTF
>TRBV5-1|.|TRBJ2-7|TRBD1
TGCGCCAGCACGGACCGGGACAGGGGCTACGAGCAGTACTTC
CASTDRDRGYEQYF
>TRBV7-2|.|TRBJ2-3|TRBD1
TGTGCCAGCAGCCAAGGGGGCAGGGGCACAGATACGCAGTATTTT
CASSQGGRGTDTQYF
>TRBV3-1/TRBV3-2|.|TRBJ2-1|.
TGTGCCAGCAGCAGAGGGCCAGCCAATGAGCAGTTCTTC
CASSRGPANEQFF
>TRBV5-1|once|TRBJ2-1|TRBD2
TGCGCCAGCAGCTTGGATAGAGTGGGGACTAGCGGCTACAATGAGCAGTTCTTC
CASSLDRVGTSGYNEQFF
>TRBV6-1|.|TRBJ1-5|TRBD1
TGTGCCAGCAGTGAAGCTACAGGGGGCAATCAGCCCCAGCATTTT
CASSEATGGNQPQHF
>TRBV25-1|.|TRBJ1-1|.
TGTGCCAGCCGAACTTCGGGACTGTTGAACACTGAAGCTTTCTTT
CASRTSGLLNTEAFF
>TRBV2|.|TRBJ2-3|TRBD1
TGTGCCAGCATGAAGGACAGGGCTCGCACAGATACGCAGTATTTT
CASMKDRARTDTQYF
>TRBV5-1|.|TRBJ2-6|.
TGCGCCAGCACGGGGGGCCCTGGGGCCAACGTCCTGACTTTC
CASTGGPGANVLTF
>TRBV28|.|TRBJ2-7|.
TGTGCCAGCAGTGGAGACAGCTACGAGCAGTACTTC
CASSGDSYEQYF
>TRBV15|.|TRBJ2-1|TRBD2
TGTGCCACCAGCAGAGGCCCGGGACTAGCGGGAGGGCCTTCACGCGATGAGCAGTTCTTC
CATSRGPGLAGGPSRDEQFF
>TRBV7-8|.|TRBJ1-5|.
TGTGCCAGCAGCCAAGACAGGTTTAGCAATCAGCCCCAGCATTTT
CASSQDRFSNQPQHF
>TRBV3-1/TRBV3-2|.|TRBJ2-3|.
TGTGCCAGCAGCCAAGCCGCGACTAGTACAGATACGCAGTATTTT
CASSQAATSTDTQYF
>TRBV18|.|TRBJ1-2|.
TGTGCCAGCTCGCGGGGCGGAGGGAAGGTCGATGGCTACACCTTC
CASSRGGGKVDGYTF
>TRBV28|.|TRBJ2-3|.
TGTGCCAGCAGTTTTGGGGCATGGGGAAAAGATACAGATACGCAGTATTTT
CASSFGAWGKDTDTQYF
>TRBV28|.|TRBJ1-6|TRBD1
TGTGCCAGCAGGGGAGACAGGGATAATTCACCCCTCCACTTT
CASRGDRDNSPLHF
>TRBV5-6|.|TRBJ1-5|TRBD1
TGTGCCAGCAGCCGGACAGGGGTTCGCAATCAGCCCCAGCATTTT
CASSRTGVRNQPQHF
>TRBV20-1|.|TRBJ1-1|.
TGCAGTGCCCCTACCTCGGTACGGGCTTTCTTT
CSAPTSVRAFF
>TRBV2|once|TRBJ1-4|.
TGTGCCAGCAGGGACAACAATGAAAAACTGTTTTTT
CASRDNNEKLFF
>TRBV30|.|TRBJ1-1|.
TGTGCCTGGAAACAGGGACCCCACACTGAAGCTTTCTTT
CAWKQGPHTEAFF
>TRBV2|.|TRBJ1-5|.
TGTGCCTCCGGGGGGCGGGATCATAGCAATCAGCCCCAGCATTTT
CASGGRDHSNQPQHF
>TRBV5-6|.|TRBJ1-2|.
TGTGCCAGCAGCGGTAGCCGACAGCCGGTATTGGGTGGCTACACCTTC
CASSGSRQPVLGGYTF
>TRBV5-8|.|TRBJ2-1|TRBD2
TGTGCCAGCAGCGTCGGGGGGTCCTACAATGAGCAGTTCTTC
CASSVGGSYNEQFF
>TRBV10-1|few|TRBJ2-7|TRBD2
TGCGCCAGCTGGGAGGGGCCGCCCTACGAGCAGTACTTC
CASWEGPPYEQYF
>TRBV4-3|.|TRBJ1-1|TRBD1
TGCGCCAGCAGCCAAAACAGGGGGCTCTGGACTGAAGCTTTCTTT
CASSQNRGLWTEAFF
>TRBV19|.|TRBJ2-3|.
TGTGCCAGTAGTATCCGCAGGCTGTGGGCTTTGGGCACAGATACGCAGTATTTT
CASSIRRLWALGTDTQYF